The 29 T cell receptor beta chains given below trace back to one sample, sequenced in a study of neurological immune-mediated disorders. TCRdb reprocessed the 5' RACE reads via MiXCR and lists one record per CDR3 protein. The sample records 72,000 or so distinct CDR3 sequences, approximately 17% being singletons. The sample consisted of PBMCs. These receptors originate from a woman aged 40 to 50 in good health.

This clonotype was observed many times. J is TRBJ2-1 and V is TRBV20-1; D may be TRBD2 (5 bases). Germline CDR1 is DFQATT and CDR2 is SNEGSKA (reference sequence). The CDR3 extends over 12 amino acids. V shed 6 bases and J shed 6 bases, with 12 bases lying between them. The CDR3 DNA reads TGCAGTGCACCGGAGGTTGGCAATGAGCAGTTCTTC. This translates into CSAPEVGNEQFF.

The chain couples TRBV29-1 to TRBJ2-7, with TRBD2 as a possible D gene (7 bases). Trimming left V 5 bases short and J 6 bases short, with 17 bases between. CDR1 is SQVTM, CDR2 ANQGSEA, per germline. The CDR3 loop spans 13 amino acids. CDR3 DNA: TGCAGCGTTAAAAGAGGGGGGGAAGGCGAGCAGTACTTC. This sequence encodes CSVKRGGEGEQYF.

The chain uses TRBV7-2 and TRBJ2-2, with unresolved D. V lost 7 bases to trimming and J lost 0 bases, with 18 bases between them. CDR3 size: 17 residues. Per the germline V gene, CDR1 is SGHTA and CDR2 is FQGNSA. The CDR3 is CASTLWPAIPNTGELFF. In DNA, the CDR3 is TGTGCCAGCACCTTGTGGCCAGCGATCCCGAACACCGGGGAGCTGTTTTTT.

The sample holds many counts of this clonotype. The chain combines TRBV7-2 with TRBJ1-1; 7 bases match TRBD1. V lost 5 bases, J lost 4 bases, and 4 bases stayed unmatched. CDR1 and CDR2 from the germline V gene are SGHTA and FQGNSA. This CDR3 has 13 residues. CDR3 protein: CASSLRQGTEAFF. In DNA form, the CDR3 reads TGTGCCAGCAGCCTTCGACAGGGCACTGAAGCTTTCTTT.

This clonotype showed up many times. The genes are TRBV25-1 and TRBJ1-1, with 11 nucleotides matching TRBD1. Germline-derived CDR1 and CDR2 are MGHDK and SYGVNS. This CDR3 region has 16 residues. With V trimmed by 3 bases and J by 6 bases, 9 bases remained unmatched. CDR3 coding DNA: TGTGCCAGCAGTGAGTTCGGACAGGGGGCGAATGCTGAAGCTTTCTTT. Amino acid sequence: CASSEFGQGANAEAFF.

This clonotype was detected many times. The V gene is TRBV7-2, the J gene TRBJ2-3, with D perhaps matching TRBD1 or TRBD2 (7 bases each). Germline values: CDR1 SGHTA, CDR2 FQGNSA. The CDR3 is made up of 17 amino acids. Trimming stripped 1 base from V and 0 bases from J, with 14 bases between. CDR3 in amino acids: CASSLEGASGSTDTQYF. DNA for the CDR3: TGTGCCAGCAGCTTAGAGGGGGCTAGCGGAAGCACAGATACGCAGTATTTT. The whole variable domain, remainder taken from reference TRBV7-2 and TRBJ2-3, is GAGVSQSPSNKVTEKGKDVELRCDPISGHTALYWYRQSLGQGLEFLIYFQGNSAPDKSGLPSDRFSAERTGGSVSTLTIQRTQQEDSAVYLCASSLEGASGSTDTQYFGPGTRLTVL.

In its sample, this clonotype was seen many times. The rearrangement uses TRBV6-2 or TRBV6-3 and TRBJ2-2; D perhaps matches TRBD1 (6 bases). In germline, CDR1 is MNHEY, CDR2 SVGEGT. V was pared by 4 bases and J by 7 bases, with 19 bases between. The length of the CDR3 is 16 residues. CDR3 DNA sequence: TGTGCCAGCAGTTCTCATCGGTCGCCAGGGGTCGGGGAGCTGTTTTTT. Amino acid sequence: CASSSHRSPGVGELFF.

In this sample, this clonotype is medium-sized (0.01 to 0.1%). The rearrangement links TRBV5-1 to TRBJ2-5; 9 bases line up with TRBD2. The CDR3 length is 14 residues. V was pared by 2 bases and J by 3 bases, with 2 bases of the junction left unmatched. Germline CDR1 and CDR2: SGHRS and YFSETQ. CDR3 residues: CASSFQRGEETQYF. The CDR3 nucleotides read TGCGCCAGCAGCTTCCAGCGGGGGGAAGAGACCCAGTACTTC.

This clonotype was counted at least ten times. This rearrangement joins TRBV7-2 to TRBJ2-1; D possibly corresponds to TRBD1 (5 bases). Germline CDR1 and CDR2: SGHTA and FQGNSA. The ends were cut back, 5 bases at V and 5 bases at J, with 19 bases in the middle. The CDR3 is 16 amino acids. The CDR3 region has the DNA TGTGCCAGCAGCCTACCGCAGGGTATCCTACACAATGAGCAGTTCTTC. Protein product: CASSLPQGILHNEQFF.

This clonotype occurred many times. The gene calls are TRBV7-3 and TRBJ1-1; D perhaps matches TRBD1 (6 bases). The CDR3 is made up of 13 amino acids. CDR1 and CDR2 (germline): SGHTA, FQGTGA. Trimming shortened V by 4 bases and J by 3 bases, and 9 bases separated the two germline ends. The CDR3 DNA follows: TGTGCCAGCAGCTCAGGGGTGGACACTGAAGCTTTCTTT. Translation gives CASSSGVDTEAFF.

This clonotype was seen ten or more times. The chain couples TRBV5-6 to TRBJ1-5, with D possibly TRBD1 on 5 matching bases. This CDR3 has 16 amino acids. Trimming stripped 4 bases from V and 1 base from J, with 15 bases between. Per the germline V gene, CDR1 is SGHDT and CDR2 is YYEEEE. Here the CDR3 DNA reads TGTGCCAGCAGCCACGGGGGTTTGGGGAGCAATCAGCCCCAGCATTTT. Translation gives CASSHGGLGSNQPQHF.

The chain combines TRBV20-1 with TRBJ2-1; TRBD2 aligns across 10 bases. Per the germline V gene, CDR1 is DFQATT and CDR2 is SNEGSKA (reference sequence). The CDR3 is 16 amino acids. Unmatched junction bases numbered 13, after V lost 1 base and J lost 10 bases. For the CDR3, the DNA is TGCAGTGCTAGAGTTTTAGCGGGGGGCCTTGGTAGGGAGCAGTTCTTC. The encoded protein is CSARVLAGGLGREQFF.

This clonotype was picked up many times. CDR3 sequence: CASRLLGTGMGEQYV. The CDR3 nucleotides are TGTGCCAGCAGGCTGCTCGGGACAGGGATGGGCGAGCAGTACGTC. The chain combines TRBV6-1 with TRBJ2-7, with 9 bases fitting TRBD1. The CDR3 extends over 15 amino acids. Germline V gene data show CDR1 as MNHNS and CDR2 as SASEGT. V gave up 6 bases and J gave up 6 bases; unmatched junction bases: 12.

This clonotype was recorded at least ten times. The genes are TRBV12-3 or TRBV12-4 and TRBJ2-5, with 8 bases identical to TRBD2. The CDR3 is 14 amino acids. V shed 6 bases, J shed 2 bases, and the junction held 5 bases outside the gene matches. For the CDR3, the DNA is TGTGCCAGCAGCTGGACTAGCCCTCAAGAGACCCAGTACTTC. As protein: CASSWTSPQETQYF.

This clonotype was detected many times. The V call is TRBV6-1, the J call TRBJ1-2; D gene ambiguous. This CDR3 comprises 16 residues. The germline CDR1 and CDR2 sequences are MNHNS and SASEGT. V was clipped by 8 bases and J by 2 bases, with 21 bases between them. The CDR3 coding sequence is TGTGCCAGCTACGACCGGCCCGTCATAGGGAACTATGGCTACACCTTC. It codes for CASYDRPVIGNYGYTF.

This clonotype came up many times. The chain has TRBV6-5 and TRBJ1-2; TRBD1 might be the D (6 bases). The CDR3 loop spans 15 amino acids. Germline CDR1 is MNHEY and CDR2 is SVGAGI. The V gene lost 4 bases and the J gene lost 6 bases, with 18 bases spanning the gap. CDR3 bases: TGTGCCAGCAGTTCCTCAGGGGCGGAGAGGGATGGCTACACCTTC. It encodes CASSSSGAERDGYTF.

This clonotype showed up many times. This chain links TRBV3-1 with TRBJ1-2; 9 bases match TRBD1. Germline V gives CDR1 LGHDT, CDR2 YNNKEL (reference sequence). The CDR3 runs 15 residues. V shed 4 bases, J shed 5 bases, and the junction held 8 bases outside the gene matches. The CDR3 is CASSPSPGQGYGYTF. In nucleotides, the CDR3 is TGTGCCAGCAGCCCCTCCCCGGGACAGGGTTATGGCTACACCTTC.

This clonotype showed up just once. The rearrangement joins TRBV12-3 or TRBV12-4 to TRBJ2-5; D is possibly TRBD1 (7 bases). The CDR3 spans 13 residues. With 10 bases removed from V and 1 base from J, the gap between germline ends came to 13 bases. CDR3 nucleotides: TGTGCCAACATGCGGGACAGCCAAGAGACCCAGTACTTC. Translation gives CANMRDSQETQYF.

CDR3: CAISESAGAPKYF. CDR3 in DNA: TGTGCCATCAGTGAGTCCGCGGGGGCCCCGAAGTACTTC. The rearrangement uses TRBV10-3 and TRBJ2-7, with TRBD2 as a possible D gene (7 bases). Trimming removed 0 bases from V and 11 bases from J, with 14 bases in between. This CDR3 is 13 amino acids long. Germline assignment: CDR1 ENHRY and CDR2 SYGVKD.

In its sample, this clonotype was seen many times. The chain recombines TRBV5-1 with TRBJ1-1; the match to TRBD1 covers 9 bases. From germline, CDR1 is SGHRS and CDR2 YFSETQ. Trimming took 4 bases from V and 7 from J; bases not matched to a gene: 5. The CDR3 runs to 13 residues. The CDR3 DNA reads TGCGCCAGCAGCAACGGACAGGGGCTTGAAGCTTTCTTT. It encodes CASSNGQGLEAFF.

This clonotype was observed at least ten times. The chain couples TRBV6-4 to TRBJ2-1; 12 bases fit TRBD2. Germline CDR1 and CDR2: MRHNA and SNTAGT. V lost 3 bases to trimming and J lost 6 bases; unmatched junction nucleotides: 6. The CDR3 has 16 amino acids. The CDR3 nucleotides read TGTGCCAGCAGTGAAACCCCTAGCGGGGGGGGCAATGAGCAGTTCTTC. Protein sequence: CASSETPSGGGNEQFF.

Many counts were recorded for this clonotype. V and J are TRBV5-8 and TRBJ2-7; a weak D match, TRBD2 (6 bases). This CDR3 is built from 15 residues. V was clipped by 0 bases and J by 7 bases, with 17 bases between them. The germline V gene has CDR1 SGHTS and CDR2 YDEGEE. The DNA of the CDR3 is TGTGCCAGCAGCTTGGCCAGCGGAACCGGGGGAGAGCAGTACTTC. Protein: CASSLASGTGGEQYF.

This clonotype has at least ten counts. V and J are TRBV5-5 and TRBJ2-3; 7 nucleotides align to TRBD2. Looked up from germline, CDR1 is SGHKS and CDR2 is YYEKEE (reference sequence). The CDR3 contains 14 residues. V shed 4 bases and J 8 bases; nucleotides not matched to a gene: 10. As DNA, the CDR3 is TGTGCCAGCAGCACCGGACTAGGTTTAAGTACGCAGTATTTT. The encoded protein is CASSTGLGLSTQYF.

This clonotype was detected many times. The V and J genes are TRBV5-1 and TRBJ1-2; the match to TRBD1 covers 9 bases. In germline, CDR1 is SGHRS, CDR2 YFSETQ. The CDR3 sequence is 14 residues long. After removal of 4 bases from V and 3 bases from J, the junction contained 4 bases not matched to a gene. CDR3 sequence: CASSTRTGDYGYTF. DNA of the CDR3: TGCGCCAGCAGCACCAGGACAGGGGACTATGGCTACACCTTC.

This clonotype appeared many times. J is TRBJ1-1 and V is TRBV7-2; D unclear. There are 11 residues in the CDR3. Per the germline V gene, CDR1 is SGHTA and CDR2 is FQGNSA. V lost 0 bases and J lost 5, with 1 base in between. The CDR3 DNA follows: TGTGCCAGCAGCTTAGCTACTGAAGCTTTCTTT. Its protein is CASSLATEAFF.

This clonotype was counted ten times or more. The chain carries TRBV10-3 and TRBJ2-3; D possibly corresponds to TRBD2 (7 bases). Germline values: CDR1 ENHRY, CDR2 SYGVKD. This CDR3 spans 17 amino acids. Trimming pared 0 bases from V and 0 bases from J, leaving 13 bases between. The CDR3 nucleotides read TGTGCCATCAGTGAGTCAGCCCGGGGGGCTAGCACAGATACGCAGTATTTT. It codes for CAISESARGASTDTQYF.

This clonotype was seen ten or more times. The gene calls are TRBV5-1 and TRBJ2-7, with TRBD1 identical over 7 bases. The CDR3 covers 15 residues. V lost 5 bases to trimming and J lost 7 bases; unmatched junction nucleotides: 15. Germline V lookup: CDR1 SGHRS, CDR2 YFSETQ. The DNA for the CDR3 is TGCGCCAGCAGTTCCAGACAGGGCGGACGGGCGGAGCAGTACGTC. Translated, it gives CASSSRQGGRAEQYV.

This clonotype was seen only a few times. A single base separates this from a much larger clone, so it may be a read error. Here the CDR3 DNA reads TGTGCCAGCAGCCCTGGAAACACAGATATGCAGTATTTT. Protein: CASSPGNTDMQYF. V is TRBV9 and J is TRBJ2-3; no clear D. Germline V gives CDR1 SGDLS, CDR2 YYNGEE. The CDR3 is 13 residues long. The full variable domain, in which reference TRBV9 and TRBJ2-3 provide the parts outside the CDR3, is DSGVTQTPKHLITATGQRVTLRCSPRSGDLSVYWYQQSLDQGLQFLIQYYNGEERAKGNILERFSAQQFPDLHSELNLSSLELGDSALYFCASSPGNTDMQYFGPGTRLTVL.

This clonotype was observed many times. This chain joins TRBV20-1 and TRBJ2-1, with D perhaps assigned TRBD1 or TRBD2 (6 bases each). Germline values: CDR1 DFQATT, CDR2 SNEGSKA (reference sequence). The CDR3 consists of 13 residues. Trimming stripped 6 bases from V and 9 bases from J, with 18 bases between. The CDR3 spells CSAQIGGRGEQFF. Written as DNA, the CDR3 is TGCAGTGCCCAAATCGGGGGCAGGGGTGAGCAGTTCTTC.